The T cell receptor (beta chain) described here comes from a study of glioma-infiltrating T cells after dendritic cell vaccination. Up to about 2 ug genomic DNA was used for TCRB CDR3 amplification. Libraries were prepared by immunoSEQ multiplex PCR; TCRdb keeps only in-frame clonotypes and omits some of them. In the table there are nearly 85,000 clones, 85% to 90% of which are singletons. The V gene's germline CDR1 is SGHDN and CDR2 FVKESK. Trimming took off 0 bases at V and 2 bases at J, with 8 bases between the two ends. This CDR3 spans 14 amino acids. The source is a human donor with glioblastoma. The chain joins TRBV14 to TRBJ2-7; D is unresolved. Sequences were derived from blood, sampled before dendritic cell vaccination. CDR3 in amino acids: CASSQDVGAYEQYF. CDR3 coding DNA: TGTGCCAGCAGCCAAGATGTGGGCGCCTACGAGCAGTACTTC.